What follows describes a single T cell receptor beta chain. Its antigen is unknown. Diagnoses used clinical symptoms, serum thyroxine and TRAb, thyroid ultrasound and orbital computed tomography. This record comes from a study of T cells in Graves' hyperthyroidism and ophthalmopathy. Broader study findings: Ophthalmopathy onset followed model prediction by a median about six months. Clonotypes that were expanded in thyroid above 0.001 mostly appeared in blood too.

RNA transcripts gave rise to amplified TCR beta CDR3 regions. The primer set for the first-round RT-PCR of the TCR CDR3 was HTBI. TCRdb processed the multiplex PCR reads anew with MiXCR; each CDR3 protein has one entry. Of hundreds of thousands of distinct CDR3 sequences listed, roughly a third are singletons. This receptor was taken from a woman aged 35 to 49 with Graves' hyperthyroidism. The sequencing sample was made of blood.

The DNA for the CDR3 is TGTGCCAGCAGTTTCGGAGGAAGTTTTGACGAGCAGTACTTC. This gives the protein CASSFGGSFDEQYF. The V and J genes are TRBV6-5 and TRBJ2-7; TRBD2 might be the D (5 bases). V was pared by 4 bases and J by 5 bases, with 15 bases between. CDR1 and CDR2 (germline): MNHEY, SVGAGI. The CDR3 is 14 residues long.